The TCR beta chain under discussion was sequenced for a study of spatial heterogeneity in lung cancer. On the study more broadly: The count of detected beta-chain sequences consistently exceeded that of alpha-chain sequences. Study results and limitations: Relative to follow-up, resection was when ubiquitous expanded tumor TCRs appeared more in blood.

This CDR3 is built from 15 residues. V trimming: 0 bases; J trimming: 4 bases; junction bases outside the gene matches: 6. Looked up from germline, CDR1 is SEHNR and CDR2 is FQNEAQ (reference sequence). Time point noted: sample taken at primary tumor resection. The authors sequenced whole RNA from tumor, nontumor lung or frozen PBMC without sorting. Donation came from around 77 patients with untreated early-stage non-small cell lung cancer. This clonotype occurred once. Its target is not known. Individual TCR cDNA molecules each bore their own unique molecular identifier. TCRdb itself ran the 5' RACE reads through MiXCR, one entry per CDR3 protein. The sample consists of more than 10,000 distinct CDR3 sequences, less than 15% of them appearing once.

The V and J genes are TRBV7-9 and TRBJ2-7; 7 bases align to TRBD1. This TCR derives from a male donor with early-stage non-small cell lung cancer. Sequencing was performed on PBMCs, taken at surgery. Here the CDR3 DNA reads TGTGCCAGCAGCTTAGCGATGACAGGGCCTTACGAGCAGTACTTC. It yields the protein CASSLAMTGPYEQYF.